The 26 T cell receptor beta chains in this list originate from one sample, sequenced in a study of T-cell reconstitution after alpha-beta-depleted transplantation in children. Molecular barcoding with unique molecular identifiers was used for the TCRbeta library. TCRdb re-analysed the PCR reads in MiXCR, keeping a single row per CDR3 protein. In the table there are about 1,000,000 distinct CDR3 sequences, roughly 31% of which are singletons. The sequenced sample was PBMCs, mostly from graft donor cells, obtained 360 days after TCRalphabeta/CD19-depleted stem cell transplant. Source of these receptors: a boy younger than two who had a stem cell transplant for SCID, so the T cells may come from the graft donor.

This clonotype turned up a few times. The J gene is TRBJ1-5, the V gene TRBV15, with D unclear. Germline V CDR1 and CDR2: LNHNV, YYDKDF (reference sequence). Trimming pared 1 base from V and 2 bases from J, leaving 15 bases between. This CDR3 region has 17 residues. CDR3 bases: TGTGCCACCAGCAGAGGAGGGAGAGGGAGTGGCAATCAGCCCCAGCATTTT. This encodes CATSRGGRGSGNQPQHF.

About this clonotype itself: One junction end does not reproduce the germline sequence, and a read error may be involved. The CDR3 DNA is TGTGCCAGCACCTTAGGGCAGTACCCTGTCTTCTATGGCTACACCTTC. This gives the protein CASTLGQYPVFYGYTF. The chain couples TRBV7-9 to TRBJ1-2; D unclear. Germline V lookup: CDR1 SEHNR, CDR2 FQNEAQ (reference sequence). The CDR3 is made up of 16 amino acids. The complete variable domain, with remaining parts taken from reference TRBV7-9 and TRBJ1-2, reads DTGVSQNPRHKITKRGQNVTFRCDPISEHNRLYWYRQTLGQGPEFLTYFQNEAQLEKSRLLSDRFSAERPKGSFSTLEIQRTEQGDSAMYLCASTLGQYPVFYGYTFGSGTRLTVV.

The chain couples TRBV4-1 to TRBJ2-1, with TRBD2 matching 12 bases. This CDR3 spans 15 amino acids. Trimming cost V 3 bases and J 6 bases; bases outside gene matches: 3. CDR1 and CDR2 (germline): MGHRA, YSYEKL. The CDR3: CASSQRLAGANEQFF. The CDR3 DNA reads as TGCGCCAGCAGCCAGCGACTAGCGGGGGCCAATGAGCAGTTCTTC.

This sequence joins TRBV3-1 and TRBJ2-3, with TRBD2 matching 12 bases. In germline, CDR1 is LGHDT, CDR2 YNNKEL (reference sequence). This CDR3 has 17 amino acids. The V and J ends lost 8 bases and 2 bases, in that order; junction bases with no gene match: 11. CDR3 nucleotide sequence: TGTGCCAGCTGCCTGGGCCGACTAGCGGGGGACACAGATACGCAGTATTTT. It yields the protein CASCLGRLAGDTDTQYF.

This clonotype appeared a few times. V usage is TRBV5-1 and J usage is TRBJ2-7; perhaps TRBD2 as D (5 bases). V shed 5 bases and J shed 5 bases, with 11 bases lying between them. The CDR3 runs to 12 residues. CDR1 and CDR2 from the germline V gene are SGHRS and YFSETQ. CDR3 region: CASSSTRDEQYF. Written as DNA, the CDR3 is TGCGCCAGCAGTTCTACGCGGGACGAGCAGTACTTC.

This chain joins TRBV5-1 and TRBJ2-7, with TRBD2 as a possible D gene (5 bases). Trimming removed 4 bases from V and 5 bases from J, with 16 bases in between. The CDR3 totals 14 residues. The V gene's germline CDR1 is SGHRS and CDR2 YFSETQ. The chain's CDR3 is CASSPLAGADEQYF. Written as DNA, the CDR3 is TGCGCCAGCAGCCCGCTAGCAGGAGCGGACGAGCAGTACTTC.

The CDR3 protein is CSARARTGGSPLHF. Here the CDR3 DNA reads TGCAGTGCTAGAGCCCGGACAGGTGGTTCACCCCTCCACTTT. The chain is built from TRBV20-1 and TRBJ1-6, with 7 nucleotides matching TRBD1. J was trimmed by 9 bases and V by 1 base; bases with no gene match: 6. In germline, CDR1 is DFQATT, CDR2 SNEGSKA (reference sequence). The CDR3 loop spans 14 amino acids.

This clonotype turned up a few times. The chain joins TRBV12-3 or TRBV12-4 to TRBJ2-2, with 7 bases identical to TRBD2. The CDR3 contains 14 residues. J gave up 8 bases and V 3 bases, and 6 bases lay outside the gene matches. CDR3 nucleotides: TGTGCCAGCAGTTTTCAGCGGGGCTTTGGGGAGCTGTTTTTT. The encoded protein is CASSFQRGFGELFF.

This chain's CDR3 is CASSTAAYTEAFF. CDR3 in DNA: TGTGCCAGCAGTACCGCGGCCTACACTGAAGCTTTCTTT. The chain has TRBV27 and TRBJ1-1; unclear D gene. This CDR3 is built from 13 residues. Trimming cost V 5 bases and J 3 bases, with 10 bases left between them. The V gene's germline CDR1 is MNHEY and CDR2 SMNVEV (reference sequence).

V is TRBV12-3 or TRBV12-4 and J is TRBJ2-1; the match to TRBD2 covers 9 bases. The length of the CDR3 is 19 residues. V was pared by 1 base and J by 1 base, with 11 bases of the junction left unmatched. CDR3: CASSLVPKNSGGSYNEQFF. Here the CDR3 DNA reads TGTGCCAGCAGTTTAGTCCCGAAAAATAGCGGGGGATCCTACAATGAGCAGTTCTTC.

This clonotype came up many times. The DNA for the CDR3 is TGCAGTGCGACCTCCCGGGACCACGAGCAGTTCTTC. It is translated as CSATSRDHEQFF. J is TRBJ2-1 and V is TRBV20-1; D could derive from TRBD1 or TRBD2 (5 bases each). Germline V lookup: CDR1 DFQATT, CDR2 SNEGSKA (reference sequence). The V gene lost 6 bases and the J gene lost 10 bases, with 16 bases spanning the gap. The CDR3 runs to 12 residues.

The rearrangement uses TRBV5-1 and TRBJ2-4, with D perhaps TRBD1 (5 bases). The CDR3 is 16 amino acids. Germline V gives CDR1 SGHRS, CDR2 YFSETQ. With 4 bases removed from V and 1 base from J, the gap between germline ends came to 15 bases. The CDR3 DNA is TGCGCCAGCAGCCCCAAACCAGGGTCCGCCAAAAACATTCAGTACTTC. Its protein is CASSPKPGSAKNIQYF.

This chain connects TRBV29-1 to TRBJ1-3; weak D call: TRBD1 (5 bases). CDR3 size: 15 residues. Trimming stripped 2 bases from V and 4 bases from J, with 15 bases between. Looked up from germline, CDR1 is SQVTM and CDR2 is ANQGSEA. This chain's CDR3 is CSVELVRDGGNTIYF. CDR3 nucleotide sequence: TGCAGCGTTGAACTTGTGCGGGACGGGGGAAACACCATATATTTT.

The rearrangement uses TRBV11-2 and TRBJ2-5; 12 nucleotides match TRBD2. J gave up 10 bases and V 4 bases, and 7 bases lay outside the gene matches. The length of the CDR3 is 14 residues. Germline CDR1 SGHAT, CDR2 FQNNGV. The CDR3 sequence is CASSSASGGAIQYF. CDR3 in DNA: TGTGCCAGCAGCTCCGCTAGCGGGGGGGCGATCCAGTACTTC.

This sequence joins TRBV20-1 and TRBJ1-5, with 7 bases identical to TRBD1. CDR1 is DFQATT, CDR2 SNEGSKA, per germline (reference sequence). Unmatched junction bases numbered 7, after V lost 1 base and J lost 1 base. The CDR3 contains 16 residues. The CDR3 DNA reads TGCAGTGCTAGAGGGGGACTGACAGGGAGCAATCAGCCCCAGCATTTT. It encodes CSARGGLTGSNQPQHF.

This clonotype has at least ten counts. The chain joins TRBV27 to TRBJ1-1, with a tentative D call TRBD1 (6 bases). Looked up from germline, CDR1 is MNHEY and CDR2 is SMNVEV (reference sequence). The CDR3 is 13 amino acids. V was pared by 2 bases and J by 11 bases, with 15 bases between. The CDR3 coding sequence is TGTGCCAGCAGTTTAGGCAGGGGAAACGAGGCTTTCTTT. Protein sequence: CASSLGRGNEAFF.

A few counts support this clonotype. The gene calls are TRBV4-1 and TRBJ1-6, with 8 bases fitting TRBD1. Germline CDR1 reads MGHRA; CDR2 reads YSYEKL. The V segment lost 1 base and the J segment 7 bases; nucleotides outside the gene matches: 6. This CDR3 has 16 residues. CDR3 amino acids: CASSQVQGAGNSPLHF. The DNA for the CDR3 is TGCGCCAGCAGCCAAGTTCAGGGGGCTGGGAATTCACCCCTCCACTTT.

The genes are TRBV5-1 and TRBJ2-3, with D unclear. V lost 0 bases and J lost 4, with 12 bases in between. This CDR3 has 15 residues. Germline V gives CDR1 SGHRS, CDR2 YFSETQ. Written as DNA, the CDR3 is TGCGCCAGCAGCTTGGGTTCTATCAGCGCAGATACGCAGTATTTT. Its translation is CASSLGSISADTQYF.

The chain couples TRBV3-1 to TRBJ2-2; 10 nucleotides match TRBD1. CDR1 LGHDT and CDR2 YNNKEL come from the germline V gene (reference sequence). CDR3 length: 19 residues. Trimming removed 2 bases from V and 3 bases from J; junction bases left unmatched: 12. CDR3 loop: CASSQFSPGQGTYTGELFF. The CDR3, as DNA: TGTGCCAGCAGCCAATTTTCCCCGGGACAGGGGACCTACACCGGGGAGCTGTTTTTT. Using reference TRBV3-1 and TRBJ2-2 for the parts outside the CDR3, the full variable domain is DTAVSQTPKYLVTQMGNDKSIKCEQNLGHDTMYWYKQDSKKFLKIMFSYNNKELIINETVPNRFSPKSPDKAHLNLHINSLELGDSAVYFCASSQFSPGQGTYTGELFFGEGSRLTVL.

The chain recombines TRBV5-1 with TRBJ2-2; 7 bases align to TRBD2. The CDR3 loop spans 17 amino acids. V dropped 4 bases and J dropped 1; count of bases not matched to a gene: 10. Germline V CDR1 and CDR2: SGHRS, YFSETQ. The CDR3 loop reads CASSPLFQRGNTGELFF. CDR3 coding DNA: TGCGCCAGCAGCCCCCTCTTCCAGCGGGGGAACACCGGGGAGCTGTTTTTT.

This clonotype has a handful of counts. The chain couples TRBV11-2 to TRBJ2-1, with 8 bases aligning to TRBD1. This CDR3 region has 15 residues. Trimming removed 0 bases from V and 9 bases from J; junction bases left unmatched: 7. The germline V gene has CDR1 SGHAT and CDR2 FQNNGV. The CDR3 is CASSLDGQGSSEQFF. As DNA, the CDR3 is TGTGCCAGCAGCTTAGATGGACAGGGCAGTAGTGAGCAGTTCTTC.

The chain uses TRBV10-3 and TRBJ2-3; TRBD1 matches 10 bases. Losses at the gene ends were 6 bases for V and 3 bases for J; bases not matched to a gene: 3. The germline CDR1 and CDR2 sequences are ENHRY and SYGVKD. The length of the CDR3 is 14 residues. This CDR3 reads CAIRSGQGTDTQYF. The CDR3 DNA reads TGTGCCATCAGATCGGGACAGGGGACAGATACGCAGTATTTT.

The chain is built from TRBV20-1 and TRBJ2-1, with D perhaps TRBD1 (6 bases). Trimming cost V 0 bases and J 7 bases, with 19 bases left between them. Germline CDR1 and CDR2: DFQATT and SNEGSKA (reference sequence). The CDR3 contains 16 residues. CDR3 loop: CSARDDGRGNGNEQFF. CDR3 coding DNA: TGCAGTGCTAGAGATGATGGAAGGGGGAATGGTAATGAGCAGTTCTTC.

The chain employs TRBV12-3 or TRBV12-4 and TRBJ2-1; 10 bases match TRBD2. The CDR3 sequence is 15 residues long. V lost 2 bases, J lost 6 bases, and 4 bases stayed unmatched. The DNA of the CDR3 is TGTGCCAGCAGTTTAATAGCGGGGGGCGGCAATGAGCAGTTCTTC. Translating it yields CASSLIAGGGNEQFF.

The CDR3 here is CASRPRVSPYEQYF. The CDR3 DNA is TGTGCCAGCAGGCCCAGGGTTAGCCCCTACGAGCAGTACTTC. The V call is TRBV6-1, the J call TRBJ2-7; possibly TRBD1 for D (5 bases). CDR3 size: 14 residues. CDR1 and CDR2 (germline): MNHNS, SASEGT. V shed 6 bases and J shed 2 bases, with 14 bases lying between them.

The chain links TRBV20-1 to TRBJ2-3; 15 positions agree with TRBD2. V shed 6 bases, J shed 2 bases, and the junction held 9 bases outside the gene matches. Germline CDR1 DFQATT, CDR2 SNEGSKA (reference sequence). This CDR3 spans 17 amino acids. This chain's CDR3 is CSAKTGLAGGVTDTQYF. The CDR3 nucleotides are TGCAGTGCAAAAACTGGACTAGCGGGGGGGGTCACAGATACGCAGTATTTT.